Each of the 11 T cell receptor beta chains below was sequenced from the same sample in a study of blood T cell repertoires in COVID-19. Using immunoSEQ multiplex PCR, the repertoire was profiled, and TCRdb retains in-frame clones only, with some absent. The sample lists roughly 280,000 clones, approximately 90% seen once, with around 2% in the top ten. The source material was PBMCs or T cells enriched from blood (not recorded which). These receptor sequences come from a woman aged 18 to 35 who had recovered from COVID-19.

The V call is TRBV7-9, the J call TRBJ1-5; 8 nucleotides match TRBD1. This CDR3 region has 13 residues. CDR1 and CDR2 (germline): SEHNR, FQNEAQ (reference sequence). With V trimmed by 4 bases and J by 7 bases, 3 bases remained unmatched. CDR3: CASSSDRGQPQHF. The CDR3 coding sequence is TGTGCCAGCAGCTCCGACAGGGGCCAGCCCCAGCATTTT.

This clone was seen just once. The V gene is TRBV15, the J gene TRBJ1-2; 7 nucleotides agree with TRBD1. The germline V gene has CDR1 LNHNV and CDR2 YYDKDF (reference sequence). CDR3 size: 15 residues. The V and J ends lost 4 bases and 0 bases, in that order; junction bases with no gene match: 5. The CDR3 loop is CATSTVDRANYGYTF. The DNA for the CDR3 is TGTGCCACCAGCACCGTAGACAGGGCTAACTATGGCTACACCTTC.

V gene TRBV6-5 combines with J gene TRBJ1-6; 7 bases are a match to TRBD1. The CDR3 covers 15 residues. Germline CDR1 MNHEY, CDR2 SVGAGI. Germline trimming cut 3 bases from V and 4 bases from J; bases unmatched to any gene: 3. The CDR3 DNA follows: TGTGCCAGCAGTTATGACAGGGTTTATAATTCACCCCTCCACTTT. This gives the protein CASSYDRVYNSPLHF.

J is TRBJ1-2 and V is TRBV25-1; TRBD1 aligns across 9 bases. CDR1 is MGHDK, CDR2 SYGVNS, per germline. V was clipped by 4 bases and J by 8 bases; unmatched bases: 8. This CDR3 comprises 14 residues. The CDR3 DNA is TGTGCCAGCAGTGCCCGGGACAGGGCAGGCGGCTACACCTTC. It specifies CASSARDRAGGYTF.

The V gene is TRBV11-2, the J gene TRBJ1-6; D unclear. The CDR3 runs to 16 residues. The V gene lost 2 bases and the J gene lost 5 bases, with 13 bases spanning the gap. Germline loops: CDR1 SGHAT, CDR2 FQNNGV. The CDR3: CASSLRYGGDNSPLHF. The CDR3 DNA reads as TGTGCCAGCAGCTTAAGATACGGTGGAGATAATTCACCCCTCCACTTT.

The J gene is TRBJ2-1, the V gene TRBV9; D is unresolved. The germline gives CDR1 SGDLS, CDR2 YYNGEE. The length of the CDR3 is 13 residues. V lost 3 bases and J 4 bases, leaving 8 bases between the germline ends. CDR3 sequence (DNA): TGTGCCAGCAGCGGCCGACTTTACAATGAGCAGTTCTTC. It is translated as CASSGRLYNEQFF.

As DNA, the CDR3 is TGTGCCAGCAGTTTTGCGGTAGGGGGGGGTGCCGAGCAGTACTTC. Its protein is CASSFAVGGGAEQYF. V and J are TRBV27 and TRBJ2-7; TRBD2 might be the D (7 bases). The CDR3 totals 15 residues. The germline V gene encodes CDR1 MNHEY and CDR2 SMNVEV (reference sequence). V was pared by 3 bases and J by 6 bases, with 18 bases between.

The V call is TRBV7-9, the J call TRBJ2-7; TRBD2 agrees at 8 bases. CDR3 length: 13 residues. Germline CDR1 reads SEHNR; CDR2 reads FQNEAQ (reference sequence). Germline trimming cut 11 bases from V and 6 bases from J; bases unmatched to any gene: 12. The CDR3 bases are TGTGCCGGCTATACTAGCGGTTCCCCCGAGCAGTACTTC. Its protein product is CAGYTSGSPEQYF.

This sequence joins TRBV5-1 and TRBJ1-1; D unresolved. This CDR3 spans 11 amino acids. CDR1 is SGHRS and CDR2 is YFSETQ in the germline V gene. V dropped 0 bases and J dropped 7 bases, with 4 bases sitting between them. The CDR3 reads CASSLGDEAFF. The CDR3 coding sequence is TGCGCCAGCAGCTTGGGAGATGAAGCTTTCTTT. Looking up the rest from reference TRBV5-1 and TRBJ1-1 gives the full variable domain: KAGVTQTPRYLIKTRGQQVTLSCSPISGHRSVSWYQQTPGQGLQFLFEYFSETQRNKGNFPGRFSGRQFSNSRSEMNVSTLELGDSALYLCASSLGDEAFFGQGTRLTVV.

This chain joins TRBV10-3 and TRBJ2-2; 7 positions agree with TRBD2. The J segment lost 5 bases and the V segment lost 5 bases, leaving 11 bases of the junction unmatched. CDR3 length equals 16 residues. Germline CDR1 is ENHRY and CDR2 is SYGVKD. For the CDR3, the DNA is TGTGCCATCAGTAAACTAGCGCCTAAGAATACCGGGGAGCTGTTTTTT. It translates to CAISKLAPKNTGELFF.

The J gene is TRBJ2-7, the V gene TRBV6-5; 8 nucleotides agree with TRBD1. The CDR3 is 15 residues long. In germline, CDR1 is MNHEY, CDR2 SVGAGI. The V gene end was trimmed by 0 bases and the J gene end by 3 bases; junction bases not matched to a gene: 4. The CDR3 sequence is CASSYSGTGLYEQYF. CDR3 DNA: TGTGCCAGCAGTTACTCGGGGACAGGCCTCTACGAGCAGTACTTC.